This is a list of T cell receptor beta chains from one sample in a study of blood T cell repertoires in COVID-19. Using immunoSEQ multiplex PCR, the repertoire was profiled, and TCRdb retains in-frame clones only, with some absent. Among approximately 230,000 clones, roughly 80% were seen once, and the ten largest hold more than 7%. Sequences were obtained from peripheral blood. The receptors here all came from a man at least 80 years old with acute or convalescent COVID-19. CDR3s include the opening cysteine and the closing phenylalanine or tryptophan. D genes are given only for firm matches. Clone size is shown for a subset of rows, as once, few, many or a class of expanded clone.

CDR3 DNA	CDR3 protein	clone size	D gene	CDR3 length	V gene	J gene
TGTGCCAGCTCACCACCAAATAGCGGGGCGATGCGGATGCCCTACGAGCAGTACTTC	CASSPPNSGAMRMPYEQYF	-	TRBD2	19	TRBV18	TRBJ2-7
TGTGCCAGCAGTTTATATCGGGATACTGAAGCTTTCTTT	CASSLYRDTEAFF	-	-	13	TRBV28	TRBJ1-1
TGTGCCAGCAGTTACCGTCAGCGGGGGAATACGCAGTATTTT	CASSYRQRGNTQYF	-	TRBD2	14	TRBV6-5	TRBJ2-3
TGTGCCAGCAGCCCGCGACCAGGACAGCACTATGGCTACACCTTC	CASSPRPGQHYGYTF	-	-	15	TRBV9	TRBJ1-2
TGCGCCAGCAGCTTGGTCGCGGGGTCCTACGAGCAGTACTTC	CASSLVAGSYEQYF	-	-	14	TRBV5-1	TRBJ2-7
TGTGCCAGCAGCTTAAGTGCTACTAACTATGGCTACACCTTC	CASSLSATNYGYTF	-	-	14	TRBV7-9	TRBJ1-2
TGTGCCAGCAGCCAAAGGGAACAGGGTGGTGAAAAACTGTTTTTT	CASSQREQGGEKLFF	-	-	15	TRBV3-1/TRBV3-2	TRBJ1-4
TGCGCCAGCAGCTTGAACTACCGGGACAGGGGAGATTATCAGCCCCAGCATTTT	CASSLNYRDRGDYQPQHF	-	TRBD1	18	TRBV5-1	TRBJ1-5
TGTGCCAGTAGTATTCGGACAGGGGGAGGTCAGCCCCAGCATTTT	CASSIRTGGGQPQHF	-	TRBD1	15	TRBV19	TRBJ1-5
TGTGCCTGGAGTATAAGGGGCGAGCAGTACTTC	CAWSIRGEQYF	-	-	11	TRBV30	TRBJ2-7
TGTGCCAGCAGCCTGGCGGGGGGCCCCCTCTACGAGCAGTACTTC	CASSLAGGPLYEQYF	-	TRBD2	15	TRBV5-5	TRBJ2-7
TGTGCCAGCAGCCTAAGGGGAGCAGGGGCTGGAAACACCATATATTTT	CASSLRGAGAGNTIYF	-	-	16	TRBV3-1/TRBV3-2	TRBJ1-3
TGCGCCAGCAGCTTGACAGGGGCTAATTCACCCCTCCACTTT	CASSLTGANSPLHF	-	TRBD1	14	TRBV5-1	TRBJ1-6
TGTGCCAGTATCAGGGGGTCGAAAGCTTTCTTT	CASIRGSKAFF	-	TRBD1	11	TRBV19	TRBJ1-1
TGTGCCAGCAGAGATACAGGGGGCTTTGAAAAACTGTTTTTT	CASRDTGGFEKLFF	-	TRBD1	14	TRBV7-9	TRBJ1-4
TGTGCCAGCAGCTTGGACGGTCAGGCCAGGATGAACACTGAAGCTTTCTTT	CASSLDGQARMNTEAFF	few	-	17	TRBV5-4	TRBJ1-1
TGTGCCAGCACTTTCCTCGGGCGACAGGGCTCGGGCTACACCTTC	CASTFLGRQGSGYTF	-	TRBD1	15	TRBV28	TRBJ1-2
TGTGCCAGCAGTGACCCTACACGTGGGGGGGCGAACACCGGGGAGCTGTTTTTT	CASSDPTRGGANTGELFF	-	TRBD2	18	TRBV6-1	TRBJ2-2
TGTGCCAGCAGCTTAAGATCAGGGGGCGTAGGGTTGGATGAAAAACTGTTTTTT	CASSLRSGGVGLDEKLFF	-	TRBD1	18	TRBV7-9	TRBJ1-4
TGTGCCACCGGGGCTATTGTAGGACAGGGGAAACATCTAGCCAAAAACATTCAGTACTTC	CATGAIVGQGKHLAKNIQYF	-	TRBD1	20	TRBV24-1	TRBJ2-4
TGTGCCAGCAGTAGACGGGTGAACACTGAAGCTTTCTTT	CASSRRVNTEAFF	-	-	13	TRBV27	TRBJ1-1
TGTGCCAGCAGCCCCCGACTAGTCCTCGTTGAGCAGTTCTTC	CASSPRLVLVEQFF	-	-	14	TRBV7-2	TRBJ2-1
TGTGCCAGCAGCTTAGGACTAGCGGGGGGAGATACGCAGTATTTT	CASSLGLAGGDTQYF	-	TRBD2	15	TRBV7-2	TRBJ2-3
TGTGCCAGCAGTCTGACAGGCCCGGCGGACGAGCAGTACTTC	CASSLTGPADEQYF	-	-	14	TRBV7-9	TRBJ2-7
TGTGCCAGCAGTCGACACCGGGACAGGGGTGGCAATCAGCCCCAGCATTTT	CASSRHRDRGGNQPQHF	-	TRBD1	17	TRBV28	TRBJ1-5
TGTGCCAGCAGCTTGCCCCAGGGGGCGGACAATGAGCAGTTCTTC	CASSLPQGADNEQFF	-	TRBD1	15	TRBV7-2	TRBJ2-1
TGTGCCAGCAGCCGCCGACCGGGGACAGGGGGCCAAGAGACCCAGTACTTC	CASSRRPGTGGQETQYF	-	TRBD1	17	TRBV7-7	TRBJ2-5
TGTGCCAGCAGAAAAGCCGGGACAGGGGTCTTAAGCAATCAGCCCCAGCATTTT	CASRKAGTGVLSNQPQHF	-	TRBD1	18	TRBV2	TRBJ1-5